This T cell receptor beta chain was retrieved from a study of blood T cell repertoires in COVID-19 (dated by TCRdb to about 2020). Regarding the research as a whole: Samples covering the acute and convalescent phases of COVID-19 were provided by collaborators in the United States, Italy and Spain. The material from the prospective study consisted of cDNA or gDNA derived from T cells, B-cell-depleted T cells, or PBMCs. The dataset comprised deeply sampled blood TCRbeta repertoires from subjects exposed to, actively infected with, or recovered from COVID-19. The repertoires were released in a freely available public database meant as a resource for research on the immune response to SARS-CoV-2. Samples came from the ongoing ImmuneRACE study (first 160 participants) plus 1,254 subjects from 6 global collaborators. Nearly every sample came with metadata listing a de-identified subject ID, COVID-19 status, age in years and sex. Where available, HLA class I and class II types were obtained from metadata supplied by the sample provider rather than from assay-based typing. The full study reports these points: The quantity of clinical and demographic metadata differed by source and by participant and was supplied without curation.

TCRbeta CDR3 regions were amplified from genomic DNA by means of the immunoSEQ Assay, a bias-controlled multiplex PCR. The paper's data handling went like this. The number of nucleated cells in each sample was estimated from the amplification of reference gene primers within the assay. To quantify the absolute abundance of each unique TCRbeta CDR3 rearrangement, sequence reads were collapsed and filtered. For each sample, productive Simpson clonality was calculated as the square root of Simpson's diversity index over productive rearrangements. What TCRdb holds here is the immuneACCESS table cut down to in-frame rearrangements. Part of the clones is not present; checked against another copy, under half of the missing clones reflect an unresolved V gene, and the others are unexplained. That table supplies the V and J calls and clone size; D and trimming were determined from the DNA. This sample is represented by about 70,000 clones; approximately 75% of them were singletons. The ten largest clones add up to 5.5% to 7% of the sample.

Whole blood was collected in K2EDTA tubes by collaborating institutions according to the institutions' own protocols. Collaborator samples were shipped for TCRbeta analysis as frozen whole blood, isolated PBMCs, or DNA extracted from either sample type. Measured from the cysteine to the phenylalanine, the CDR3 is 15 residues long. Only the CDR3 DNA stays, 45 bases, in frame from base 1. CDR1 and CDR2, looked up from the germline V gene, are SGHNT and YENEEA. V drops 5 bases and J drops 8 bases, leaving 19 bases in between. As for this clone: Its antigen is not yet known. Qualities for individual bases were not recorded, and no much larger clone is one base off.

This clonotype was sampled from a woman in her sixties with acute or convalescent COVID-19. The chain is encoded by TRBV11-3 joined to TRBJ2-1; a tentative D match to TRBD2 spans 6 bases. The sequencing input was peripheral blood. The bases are TGTGCCAGCAGCCCGGGACGGGGGTTCGTGGATGAGCAGTTCTTC. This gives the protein CASSPGRGFVDEQFF.